These 22 T cell receptor beta chains share one sample of origin, sequenced in a study of spatial heterogeneity in lung cancer (dated by TCRdb to between 2018 and 2021). The library was produced with 5' RACE. Sequencing took place on a NextSeq 500. TCRdb reprocessing: public reads trimmed at Q25 with fastp, clones called with MiXCR, in-frame beta chains kept. For every CDR3 protein sequence, its rows merge into one entry that carries the most common genes and DNA. Recorded for this sample are 25,000 or so distinct CDR3 sequences; approximately 5.5% of them occurred a single time. The biggest ten clones account for 20% to 25% of the sample. The time point label for this specimen denotes: blood at routine non-recurrence follow-up after resection. TCR sequencing used whole RNA extracted from tumor and nontumor lung tissue, or from cryopreserved PBMC samples, without cell sorting. The sequenced sample was PBMCs, obtained at follow-up. The receptors come from a male donor with early-stage non-small cell lung cancer.

This clonotype was counted between two and nine times. The V call is TRBV20-1, the J call TRBJ1-2; TRBD1 matches 7 bases. The CDR3 consists of 13 residues. J was trimmed by 6 bases and V by 3 bases; bases with no gene match: 7. The germline V gene encodes CDR1 DFQATT and CDR2 SNEGSKA (reference sequence). CDR3 in amino acids: CSASLDRDHGYTF. Here the CDR3 DNA reads TGCAGTGCTAGTCTCGACAGGGACCATGGCTACACCTTC.

This clonotype appeared a few times. The V and J genes are TRBV7-3 and TRBJ2-3, with a weak D call TRBD2 (6 bases). Trimming removed 11 bases from V and 5 bases from J, with 14 bases in between. Germline-derived CDR1 and CDR2 are SGHTA and FQGTGA. CDR3 length equals 12 residues. The CDR3 DNA reads TGTGCCGGGACTCCTTCTGGAGATACGCAGTATTTT. This translates into CAGTPSGDTQYF. Full variable domain (missing parts from reference TRBV7-3 and TRBJ2-3): GAGVSQTPSNKVTEKGKYVELRCDPISGHTALYWYRQSLGQGPEFLIYFQGTGAADDSGLPNDRFFAVRPEGSVSTLKIQRTERGDSAVYLCAGTPSGDTQYFGPGTRLTVL.

This clonotype has a handful of counts. The rearrangement uses TRBV5-1 and TRBJ1-1, with a possible D match to TRBD1 (6 bases). With 4 bases removed from V and 3 bases from J, the gap between germline ends came to 13 bases. CDR1 is SGHRS and CDR2 is YFSETQ in the germline V gene. This CDR3 is 14 amino acids long. Here the CDR3 reads CASSSRGGYTEAFF. The CDR3 nucleotides are TGCGCCAGCAGCAGCAGGGGCGGCTACACTGAAGCTTTCTTT.

Ten or more counts support this clonotype. CDR3 sequence reads: CASSLVVSPYEQYF. The CDR3 DNA follows: TGCGCCAGCAGCTTGGTGGTCAGTCCCTACGAGCAGTACTTC. This chain links TRBV5-1 with TRBJ2-7; D is uncertain. V lost 0 bases and J 2 bases, leaving 9 bases between the germline ends. Germline V gene lookup returns CDR1 SGHRS and CDR2 YFSETQ. This CDR3 is 14 amino acids long. The full variable domain, its missing parts supplied by reference TRBV5-1 and TRBJ2-7, is KAGVTQTPRYLIKTRGQQVTLSCSPISGHRSVSWYQQTPGQGLQFLFEYFSETQRNKGNFPGRFSGRQFSNSRSEMNVSTLELGDSALYLCASSLVVSPYEQYFGPGTRLTVT.

The CDR3 reads CSARVGAGGHNEQFF. CDR3 in DNA: TGCAGTGCTAGAGTAGGAGCGGGGGGACACAATGAGCAGTTCTTC. The V gene is TRBV20-1, the J gene TRBJ2-1, with 9 positions matching TRBD2. Germline loops: CDR1 DFQATT, CDR2 SNEGSKA (reference sequence). The trim removed 1 base at V and 5 bases at J, leaving 6 bases unmatched. The CDR3 sequence is 15 residues long.

Many counts were recorded for this clonotype. The chain carries TRBV20-1 and TRBJ2-3; 7 bases agree with TRBD1. There are 15 residues in the CDR3. V trimming: 6 bases; J trimming: 3 bases; junction bases outside the gene matches: 12. Germline V gene sequence: CDR1 DFQATT, CDR2 SNEGSKA (reference sequence). CDR3 coding DNA: TGCAGTGCCCATCCCAGGACAGGTGCGACAGATACGCAGTATTTT. It codes for CSAHPRTGATDTQYF.

This clonotype occurred many times. CDR3 region: CSVVGMNTGELFF. In DNA, the CDR3 is TGCAGCGTAGTGGGAATGAACACCGGGGAGCTGTTTTTT. The rearrangement links TRBV29-1 to TRBJ2-2; D not resolved. The germline V and J ends were trimmed by 6 bases and 1 base, with 9 bases remaining between them. The CDR3 totals 13 residues. From germline, CDR1 is SQVTM and CDR2 ANQGSEA.

This clonotype was recorded at least ten times. The chain employs TRBV5-1 and TRBJ1-6, with a possible D match to TRBD1 (5 bases). Germline values: CDR1 SGHRS, CDR2 YFSETQ. This CDR3 comprises 14 residues. V was cut by 5 bases and J by 6 bases, with 12 bases left in between. CDR3 nucleotide sequence: TGCGCCAGCAGTATTGGACAAAGTAATTCACCCCTCCACTTT. Protein sequence: CASSIGQSNSPLHF.

This clonotype was recorded many times. The chain combines TRBV29-1 with TRBJ1-1, with unresolved D. With 5 bases removed from V and 1 base from J, the gap between germline ends came to 17 bases. The CDR3 is 15 amino acids. Germline V lookup: CDR1 SQVTM, CDR2 ANQGSEA. CDR3 loop: CSVLKNLRENTEAFF. CDR3 coding DNA: TGCAGCGTTCTTAAAAACCTCCGGGAGAACACTGAAGCTTTCTTT.

This clonotype was counted ten times or more. The genes are TRBV7-2 and TRBJ1-1; D uncertain. Germline CDR1 is SGHTA and CDR2 is FQGNSA. There are 14 residues in the CDR3. V lost 5 bases and J lost 3, with 13 bases in between. The CDR3 is CASSLYSRDTEAFF. Here the CDR3 DNA reads TGTGCCAGCAGCCTCTACAGTAGGGACACTGAAGCTTTCTTT.

This chain uses TRBV18 with TRBJ1-1, with a possible D match to TRBD1 (5 bases). Deletions cut 4 bases from V and 6 bases from J, with 18 bases between. Looked up from germline, CDR1 is KGHSH and CDR2 is LQKENI. The length of the CDR3 is 15 residues. The CDR3 protein is CASSRALQGNPEAFF. For the CDR3, the DNA is TGTGCCAGCTCACGAGCTCTGCAGGGAAACCCTGAAGCTTTCTTT.

This clonotype was seen a handful of times. The chain joins TRBV7-9 to TRBJ2-7, with 12 bases aligning to TRBD2. This CDR3 spans 18 amino acids. The germline V gene has CDR1 SEHNR and CDR2 FQNEAQ (reference sequence). V shed 5 bases and J 5 bases; nucleotides not matched to a gene: 16. The chain's CDR3 is CASSDKTRTSGARDEQYF. Written as DNA, the CDR3 is TGTGCCAGCAGCGATAAAACCCGGACTAGCGGGGCCAGGGACGAGCAGTACTTC.

This clonotype has a count of ten or more. The chain recombines TRBV5-4 with TRBJ2-5, with 7 bases that match TRBD2. The CDR3 totals 16 residues. Germline V gene sequence: CDR1 SGHNT, CDR2 YYREEE (reference sequence). V lost 2 bases to trimming and J lost 4 bases; unmatched junction nucleotides: 11. CDR3 nucleotides: TGTGCCAGCAGCTTCCCGATTGGCGGGAGTCGAGAGACCCAGTACTTC. This sequence encodes CASSFPIGGSRETQYF.

This clonotype was detected many times. The chain combines TRBV24-1 with TRBJ2-5; TRBD2 is a possible D gene (6 bases). Trimming removed 5 bases at V and 1 base at J, with 13 bases between. CDR3 length equals 15 residues. Germline lookup yields CDR1 KGHDR and CDR2 SFDVKD. The CDR3 coding sequence is TGTGCCACCAGTGGCCAAGGAGGGACCCAAGAGACCCAGTACTTC. It yields the protein CATSGQGGTQETQYF.

This clonotype was observed many times. The V and J genes are TRBV4-3 and TRBJ2-3; 12 nucleotides line up with TRBD2. The CDR3 totals 17 residues. V lost 0 bases, J lost 2 bases, and 3 bases stayed unmatched. Germline V lookup: CDR1 LGHNA, CDR2 YSLEER. In DNA form, the CDR3 reads TGCGCCAGCAGCCAAGAAACTAGCGGGGGGCACACAGATACGCAGTATTTT. This translates into CASSQETSGGHTDTQYF.

This clonotype appeared many times. CDR3 in amino acids: CASSLEGVSGRAREQFF. The CDR3 nucleotides read TGTGCCAGCAGCTTAGAGGGGGTTAGCGGGAGAGCTCGGGAGCAGTTCTTC. The chain combines TRBV7-2 with TRBJ2-1, with 9 positions matching TRBD2. CDR1 is SGHTA and CDR2 is FQGNSA in the germline V gene. V lost 1 base and J lost 10; bases outside the gene matches: 14. The CDR3 length is 17 residues.

V is TRBV7-3 and J is TRBJ2-3, with D hard to call. This CDR3 has 13 residues. Trimming shortened V by 5 bases and J by 3 bases, and 9 bases separated the two germline ends. Germline CDR1 and CDR2: SGHTA and FQGTGA. CDR3 sequence (DNA): TGTGCCAGCAGCGCCGTCGGGACAGATACGCAGTATTTT. It specifies CASSAVGTDTQYF.

In this sample, this clonotype turned up many times. The chain uses TRBV19 and TRBJ2-4; a possible D gene is TRBD2 (5 bases). Germline loops: CDR1 LNHDA, CDR2 SQIVND (reference sequence). The CDR3 totals 15 residues. V lost 1 base, J lost 2 bases, and 9 bases lay in between. The CDR3 DNA reads as TGTGCCAGTAGTATAGGGACTCAAACCAAAAACATTCAGTACTTC. Translated, it gives CASSIGTQTKNIQYF.

This clonotype has only a few counts. CDR3 loop: CASSLVSQGANEQYF. The CDR3 DNA sequence: TGTGCCAGCAGTTTAGTTTCCCAGGGGGCTAATGAGCAGTACTTC. The J gene is TRBJ2-7, the V gene TRBV12-3 or TRBV12-4; 8 bases are a match to TRBD1. Trimming took 1 base from V and 7 from J; bases not matched to a gene: 9. The CDR3 covers 15 residues.

This chain connects TRBV9 to TRBJ2-3; D not resolved. Per the germline V gene, CDR1 is SGDLS and CDR2 is YYNGEE. The CDR3 has 11 amino acids. Trimming cost V 0 bases and J 8 bases, with 4 bases left between them. CDR3: CASSVAGTQYF. The DNA for the CDR3 is TGTGCCAGCAGCGTAGCGGGTACGCAGTATTTT.

This clonotype has a count of ten or more. The chain joins TRBV19 to TRBJ1-1; weak D call: TRBD1 (5 bases). The CDR3 covers 14 residues. Germline CDR1 and CDR2: LNHDA and SQIVND (reference sequence). V gave up 4 bases and J gave up 0 bases, with 9 bases separating them. CDR3 nucleotides: TGTGCCAGTAGTACGGGACTGCTGAACACTGAAGCTTTCTTT. Protein sequence: CASSTGLLNTEAFF.

The V call is TRBV21-1, the J call TRBJ2-7; the D call TRBD2 from the table was never checked on the DNA. TRBV21-1 constitutes a pseudogene. The length of the CDR3 is 15 residues. This CDR3 is CASSPGPEALYEQYV. For the CDR3, the DNA is TGTGCCAGCAGCCCAGGGCCGGAGGCCCTTTACGAGCAGTACGTC.